A single sample gave rise to the 17 T cell receptor beta chains below, sequenced in a study of graft-versus-host responses after intestinal transplantation. Sequenced by immunoSEQ multiplex PCR; TCRdb stores in-frame clones only, minus some. The sample has fewer than 75,000 clones, 80% to 90% seen once; the top ten hold roughly 1.5%. The source was PBMCs, collected 26 days after transplant. These receptor sequences come from a human patient who received an intestinal transplant, so some T cells may come from the graft donor.

V and J are TRBV27 and TRBJ2-7; perhaps TRBD2 as D (6 bases). Per germline, CDR1 MNHEY and CDR2 SMNVEV (reference sequence). Trimming took 4 bases from V and 2 from J, leaving 15 bases between them. CDR3 size: 15 residues. CDR3 sequence (DNA): TGTGCCAGCAGTTCCGTGGGGGGACTGACCTACGAGCAGTACGTC. Translating gives CASSSVGGLTYEQYV.

The chain couples TRBV9 to TRBJ2-2, with D possibly matching TRBD1 (5 bases). V lost 3 bases and J 3 bases, leaving 18 bases between the germline ends. This CDR3 comprises 17 residues. CDR1 SGDLS and CDR2 YYNGEE come from the germline V gene. CDR3 coding DNA: TGTGCCAGCAGCGCGCCTTGGGGCAATGGGGACACCGGGGAGCTGTTTTTT. It yields the protein CASSAPWGNGDTGELFF.

This clone has just a few counts. One end of the junction does not line up with germline, which may come from a read error. The chain is built from TRBV7-7 and TRBJ2-1; D is uncertain. There are 16 residues in the CDR3. The germline CDR1 and CDR2 sequences are SSHAT and FNYEAQ (reference sequence). CDR3: CASSPLPRLGEDEQFF. CDR3 in DNA: TGTGCTAGCAGCCCACTCCCGAGGCTAGGAGAGGATGAGCAGTTCTTC.

The rearrangement uses TRBV4-2 and TRBJ2-5, with D tentatively TRBD2 (5 bases). CDR3 size: 15 residues. Germline CDR1 is LGHNA and CDR2 is YNFKEQ. The ends were cut back, 3 bases at V and 2 bases at J, with 13 bases in the middle. This chain's CDR3 is CASSQGAREQETQYF. The CDR3 DNA reads TGTGCCAGCAGCCAGGGTGCGAGGGAACAAGAGACCCAGTACTTC.

The chain combines TRBV19 with TRBJ2-2, with 7 bases that match TRBD1. This CDR3 has 14 amino acids. CDR1 and CDR2 (germline): LNHDA, SQIVND (reference sequence). Trimming removed 8 bases from V and 4 bases from J; junction bases left unmatched: 7. The CDR3 DNA reads as TGTGCCAGTCAAAAACAGGGGACCACCGGGGAGCTGTTTTTT. Translated: CASQKQGTTGELFF.

This sequence joins TRBV4-1 and TRBJ2-2; no reliable D call. CDR1 is MGHRA, CDR2 YSYEKL, per germline. This CDR3 is built from 16 residues. V lost 1 base and J 0 bases, leaving 9 bases between the germline ends. DNA of the CDR3: TGCGCCAGCAGCCAAGCCCCCATTCCGAACACCGGGGAGCTGTTTTTT. Amino acid sequence: CASSQAPIPNTGELFF.

This chain connects TRBV5-5 to TRBJ2-7, with D unresolved. The CDR3 runs to 11 residues. V lost 4 bases and J lost 4, with 6 bases in between. The germline V gene has CDR1 SGHKS and CDR2 YYEKEE (reference sequence). The CDR3 DNA follows: TGTGCCAGCAGCCGCGGATACGAGCAGTACGTC. This translates into CASSRGYEQYV.

The chain carries TRBV30 and TRBJ2-5, with 9 bases matching TRBD2. The germline V gene encodes CDR1 GTSNPN and CDR2 SVGIG (reference sequence). V was pared by 2 bases and J by 5 bases, with 6 bases of the junction left unmatched. CDR3 size: 14 residues. The CDR3 is CAWSTAGGRETQYF. CDR3 nucleotides: TGTGCCTGGAGTACAGCGGGGGGCCGGGAGACCCAGTACTTC. The variable domain in full, completed from reference TRBV30 and TRBJ2-5, reads SQTIHQWPATLVQPVGSPLSLECTVEGTSNPNLYWYRQAAGRGLQLLFYSVGIGQISSEVPQNLSASRPQDRQFILSSKKLLLSDSGFYLCAWSTAGGRETQYFGPGTRLLVL.

This chain joins TRBV27 and TRBJ2-7; 13 nucleotides line up with TRBD2. Trimming at V came to 4 bases and at J to 6 bases, leaving 0 bases not matched to a gene. Germline lookup yields CDR1 MNHEY and CDR2 SMNVEV (reference sequence). This CDR3 comprises 13 residues. The CDR3 protein is CASSWTSGGEQYF. The CDR3 DNA is TGTGCCAGCAGTTGGACTAGCGGGGGCGAGCAGTACTTC.

The chain combines TRBV2 with TRBJ1-6; D possibly corresponds to TRBD1 (6 bases). Germline assignment: CDR1 SNHLY and CDR2 FYNNEI. V was trimmed by 7 bases and J by 6 bases, leaving 10 bases between them. This CDR3 spans 13 amino acids. The CDR3 is CASKGQANSPLHF. The CDR3, as DNA: TGTGCCAGCAAGGGACAAGCTAATTCACCCCTCCACTTT.

The gene calls are TRBV7-8 and TRBJ1-2, with a possible D match to TRBD1 (6 bases). Trimming took 3 bases from V and 2 from J, leaving 13 bases between them. Germline V gives CDR1 SGHVS, CDR2 FQNEAQ. The CDR3 spans 15 residues. The CDR3 nucleotides read TGTGCCAGCAGCTTTGGGCAGGGGTCCAACTATGGCTACACCTTC. Amino acid sequence: CASSFGQGSNYGYTF.

V gene TRBV14 combines with J gene TRBJ1-2; 10 bases are a match to TRBD1. The CDR3 loop spans 17 amino acids. In germline, CDR1 is SGHDN, CDR2 FVKESK. V dropped 1 base and J dropped 4; count of bases not matched to a gene: 9. CDR3 sequence reads: CASSQVRDRGGSYGYTF. The CDR3 bases are TGTGCCAGCAGCCAAGTCCGGGACAGGGGAGGCAGCTATGGCTACACCTTC.

J is TRBJ1-6 and V is TRBV6-1; tentative D call: TRBD1 (5 bases). Germline V gene data show CDR1 as MNHNS and CDR2 as SASEGT. This CDR3 contains 15 residues. Trimming took 1 base from V and 13 from J, leaving 17 bases between them. CDR3 sequence reads: CASSEGRGTGFPLHF. The CDR3 DNA is TGTGCCAGCAGTGAAGGGCGGGGGACGGGATTCCCCCTCCACTTT.

The chain employs TRBV7-9 and TRBJ2-2, with D unclear. V dropped 3 bases and J dropped 2 bases, with 4 bases sitting between them. This CDR3 contains 13 residues. The germline V gene has CDR1 SEHNR and CDR2 FQNEAQ (reference sequence). CDR3 sequence (DNA): TGTGCCAGCAGCTTCTACAACACCGGGGAGCTGTTTTTT. Translating it yields CASSFYNTGELFF.

This clone was counted a single time. The chain combines TRBV6-1 with TRBJ2-3; TRBD2 matches 11 bases. Germline loops: CDR1 MNHNS, CDR2 SASEGT. The CDR3 consists of 17 residues. J lost 4 bases, V lost 4 bases, and 10 bases had no gene match. DNA for the CDR3: TGTGCCAGCAGTGTGCGTCCAGTGACTAGCGGGGCAGATACGCAGTATTTT. Translation: CASSVRPVTSGADTQYF.

The chain is built from TRBV11-2 and TRBJ1-1; possible D gene TRBD1, 6 bases. Germline CDR1 is SGHAT and CDR2 is FQNNGV. There are 14 residues in the CDR3. Trimming took 4 bases from V and 1 from J, leaving 10 bases between them. In DNA form, the CDR3 reads TGTGCCAGCAGCTCACCGGACAGGAACACTGAAGCTTTCTTT. Its translation: CASSSPDRNTEAFF.

The gene calls are TRBV10-3 and TRBJ1-1, with D possibly being TRBD1 (5 bases). The CDR3 runs to 13 residues. CDR1 is ENHRY, CDR2 SYGVKD, per germline. Trimming pared 5 bases from V and 1 base from J, leaving 8 bases between. The CDR3 loop is CAISLDKNTEAFF. DNA of the CDR3: TGTGCCATCAGTTTGGACAAGAACACTGAAGCTTTCTTT.